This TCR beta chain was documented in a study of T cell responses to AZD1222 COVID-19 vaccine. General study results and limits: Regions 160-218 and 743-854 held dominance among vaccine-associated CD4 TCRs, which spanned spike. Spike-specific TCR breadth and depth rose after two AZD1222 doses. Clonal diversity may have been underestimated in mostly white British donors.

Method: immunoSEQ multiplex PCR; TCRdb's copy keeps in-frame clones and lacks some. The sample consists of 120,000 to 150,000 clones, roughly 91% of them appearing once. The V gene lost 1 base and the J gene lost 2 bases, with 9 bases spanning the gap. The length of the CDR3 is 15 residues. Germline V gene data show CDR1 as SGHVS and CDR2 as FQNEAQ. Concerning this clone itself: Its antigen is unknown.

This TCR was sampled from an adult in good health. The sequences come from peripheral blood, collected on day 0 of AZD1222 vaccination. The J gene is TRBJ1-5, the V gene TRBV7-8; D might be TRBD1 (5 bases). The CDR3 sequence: CASSLDGAGNQPQHF. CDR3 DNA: TGTGCCAGCAGCTTAGATGGGGCCGGCAATCAGCCCCAGCATTTT.